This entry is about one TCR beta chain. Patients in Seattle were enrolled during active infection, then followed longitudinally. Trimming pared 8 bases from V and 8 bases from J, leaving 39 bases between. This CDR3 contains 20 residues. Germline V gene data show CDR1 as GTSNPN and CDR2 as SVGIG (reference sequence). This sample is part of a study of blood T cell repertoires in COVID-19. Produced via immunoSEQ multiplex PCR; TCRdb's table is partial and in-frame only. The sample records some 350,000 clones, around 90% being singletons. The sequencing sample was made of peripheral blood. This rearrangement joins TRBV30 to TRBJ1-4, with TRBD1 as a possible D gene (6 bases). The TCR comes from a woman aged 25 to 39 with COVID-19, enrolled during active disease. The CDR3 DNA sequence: TGTGCCCGTACCCGGGGCAGGGGATGGTTGATAGCGAAGACGGCAGAAAAACTGTTTTTT. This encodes CARTRGRGWLIAKTAEKLFF.